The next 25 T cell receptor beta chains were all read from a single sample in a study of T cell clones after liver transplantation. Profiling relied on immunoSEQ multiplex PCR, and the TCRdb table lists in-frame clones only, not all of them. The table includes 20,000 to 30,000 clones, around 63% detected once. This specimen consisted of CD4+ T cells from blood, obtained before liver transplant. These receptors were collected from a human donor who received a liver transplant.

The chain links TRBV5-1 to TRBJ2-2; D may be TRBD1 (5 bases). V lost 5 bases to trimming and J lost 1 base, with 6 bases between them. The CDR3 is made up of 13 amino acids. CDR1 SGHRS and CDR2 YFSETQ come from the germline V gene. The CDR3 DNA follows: TGCGCCAGCAGAGACAGGAACACCGGGGAGCTGTTTTTT. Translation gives CASRDRNTGELFF.

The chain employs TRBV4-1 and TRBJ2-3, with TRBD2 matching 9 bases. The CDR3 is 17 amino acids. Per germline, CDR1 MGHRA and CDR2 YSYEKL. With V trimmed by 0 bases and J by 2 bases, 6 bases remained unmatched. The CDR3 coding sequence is TGCGCCAGCAGCCAAGATGTCCTAGCGGGGTACACAGATACGCAGTATTTT. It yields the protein CASSQDVLAGYTDTQYF.

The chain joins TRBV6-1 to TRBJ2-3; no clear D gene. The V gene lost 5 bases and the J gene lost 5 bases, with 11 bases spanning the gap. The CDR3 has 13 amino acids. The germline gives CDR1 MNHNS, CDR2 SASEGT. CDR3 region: CASSLRVGDTQYF. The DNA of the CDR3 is TGTGCCAGCAGTTTACGAGTCGGAGATACGCAGTATTTT.

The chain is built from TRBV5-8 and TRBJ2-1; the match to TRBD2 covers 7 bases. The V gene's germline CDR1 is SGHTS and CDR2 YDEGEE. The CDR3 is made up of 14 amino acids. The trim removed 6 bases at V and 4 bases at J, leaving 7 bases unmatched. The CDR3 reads CASTSGEGYNEQFF. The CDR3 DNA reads TGTGCCAGCACCTCCGGGGAGGGATACAATGAGCAGTTCTTC.

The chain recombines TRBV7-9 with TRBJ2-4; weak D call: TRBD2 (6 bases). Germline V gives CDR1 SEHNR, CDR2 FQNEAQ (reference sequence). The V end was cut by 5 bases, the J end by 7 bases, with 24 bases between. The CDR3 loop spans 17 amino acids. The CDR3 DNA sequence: TGTGCCAGCAGCAGGCGACCCGGGGAGGAAAAGGGGAACATTCAGTACTTC. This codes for CASSRRPGEEKGNIQYF. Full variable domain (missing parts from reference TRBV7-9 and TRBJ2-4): DTGVSQNPRHKITKRGQNVTFRCDPISEHNRLYWYRQTLGQGPEFLTYFQNEAQLEKSRLLSDRFSAERPKGSFSTLEIQRTEQGDSAMYLCASSRRPGEEKGNIQYFGAGTRLSVL.

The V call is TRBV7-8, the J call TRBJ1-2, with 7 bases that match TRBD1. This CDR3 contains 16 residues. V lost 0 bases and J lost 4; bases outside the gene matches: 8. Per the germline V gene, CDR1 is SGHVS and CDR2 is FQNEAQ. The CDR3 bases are TGTGCCAGCAGCTTAGCAAAGGGGGCGGTGGGCTATGGCTACACCTTC. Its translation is CASSLAKGAVGYGYTF.

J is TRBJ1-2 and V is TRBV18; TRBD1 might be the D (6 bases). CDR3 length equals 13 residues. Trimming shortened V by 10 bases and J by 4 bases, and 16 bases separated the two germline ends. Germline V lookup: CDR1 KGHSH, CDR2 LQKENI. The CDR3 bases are TGTGCCACCGCCCCAGAACAGGGCTATGGCTACACCTTC. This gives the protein CATAPEQGYGYTF.

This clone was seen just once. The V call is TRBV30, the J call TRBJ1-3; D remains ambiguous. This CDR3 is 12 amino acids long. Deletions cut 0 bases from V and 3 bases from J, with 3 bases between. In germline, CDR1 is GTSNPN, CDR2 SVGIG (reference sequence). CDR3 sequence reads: CAWSVRGNTIYF. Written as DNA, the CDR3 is TGTGCCTGGAGTGTACGTGGAAACACCATATATTTT.

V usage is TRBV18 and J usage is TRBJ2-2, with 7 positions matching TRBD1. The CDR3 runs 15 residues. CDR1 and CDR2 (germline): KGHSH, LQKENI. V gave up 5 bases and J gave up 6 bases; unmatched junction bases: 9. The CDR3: CASSGDSPIAGELFF. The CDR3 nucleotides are TGTGCCAGCTCAGGGGACAGCCCAATCGCCGGGGAGCTGTTTTTT.

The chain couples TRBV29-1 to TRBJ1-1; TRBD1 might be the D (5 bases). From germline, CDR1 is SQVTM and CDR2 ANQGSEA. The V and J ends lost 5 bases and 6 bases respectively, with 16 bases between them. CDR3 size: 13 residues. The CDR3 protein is CSVSQGNFAEAFF. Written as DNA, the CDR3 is TGCAGCGTTAGTCAGGGCAACTTCGCTGAAGCTTTCTTT.

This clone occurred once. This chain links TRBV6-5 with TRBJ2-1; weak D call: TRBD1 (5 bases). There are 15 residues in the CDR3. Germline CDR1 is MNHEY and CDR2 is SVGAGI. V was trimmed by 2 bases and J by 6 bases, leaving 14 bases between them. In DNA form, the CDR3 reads TGTGCCAGCAGTTACGAGCTCACAAGGGGCAATGAGCAGTTCTTC. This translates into CASSYELTRGNEQFF.

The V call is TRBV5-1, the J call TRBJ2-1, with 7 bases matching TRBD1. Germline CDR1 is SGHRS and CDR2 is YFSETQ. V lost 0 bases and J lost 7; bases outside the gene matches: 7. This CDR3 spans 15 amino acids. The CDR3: CASSLAPGTVNEQFF. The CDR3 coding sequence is TGCGCCAGCAGCTTGGCCCCCGGGACAGTTAATGAGCAGTTCTTC.

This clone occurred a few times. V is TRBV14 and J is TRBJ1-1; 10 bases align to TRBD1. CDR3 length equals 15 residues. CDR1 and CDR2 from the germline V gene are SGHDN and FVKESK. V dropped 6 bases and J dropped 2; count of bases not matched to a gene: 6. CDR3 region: CASSAGTGDNTEAFF. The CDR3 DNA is TGTGCCAGCAGTGCCGGGACAGGGGACAACACTGAAGCTTTCTTT.

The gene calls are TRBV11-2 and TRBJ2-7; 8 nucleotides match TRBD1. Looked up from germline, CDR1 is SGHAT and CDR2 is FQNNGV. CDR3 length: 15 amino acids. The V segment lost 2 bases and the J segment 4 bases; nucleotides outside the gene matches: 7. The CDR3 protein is CASSLPGQGSYEQYF. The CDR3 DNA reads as TGTGCCAGCAGCTTACCCGGACAGGGTTCATACGAGCAGTACTTC.

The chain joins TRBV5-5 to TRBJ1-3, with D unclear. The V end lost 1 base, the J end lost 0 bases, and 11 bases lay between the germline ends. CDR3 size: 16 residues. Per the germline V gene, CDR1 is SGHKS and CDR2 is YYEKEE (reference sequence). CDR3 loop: CASSLTGTNSGNTIYF. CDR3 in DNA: TGTGCCAGCAGCTTGACGGGCACTAACTCTGGAAACACCATATATTTT.

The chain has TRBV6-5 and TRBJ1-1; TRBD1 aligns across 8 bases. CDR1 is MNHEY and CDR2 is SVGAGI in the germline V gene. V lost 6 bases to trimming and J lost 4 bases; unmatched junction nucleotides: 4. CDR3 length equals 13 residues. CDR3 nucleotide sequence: TGTGCCAGCAGGGACAGGGCCCCCACTGAAGCTTTCTTT. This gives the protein CASRDRAPTEAFF.

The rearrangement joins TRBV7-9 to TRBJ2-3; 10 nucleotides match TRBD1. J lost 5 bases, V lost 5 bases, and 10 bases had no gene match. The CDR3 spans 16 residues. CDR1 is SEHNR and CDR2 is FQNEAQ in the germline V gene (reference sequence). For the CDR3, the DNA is TGTGCCAGCAGCGACCCAGACAGGGGGCAGGGAGATACGCAGTATTTT. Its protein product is CASSDPDRGQGDTQYF. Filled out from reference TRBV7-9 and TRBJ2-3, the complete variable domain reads DTGVSQNPRHKITKRGQNVTFRCDPISEHNRLYWYRQTLGQGPEFLTYFQNEAQLEKSRLLSDRFSAERPKGSFSTLEIQRTEQGDSAMYLCASSDPDRGQGDTQYFGPGTRLTVL.

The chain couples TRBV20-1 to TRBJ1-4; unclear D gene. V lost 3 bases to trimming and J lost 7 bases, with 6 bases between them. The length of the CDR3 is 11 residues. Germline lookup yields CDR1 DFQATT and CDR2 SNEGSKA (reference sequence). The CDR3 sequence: CSASRGEKLFF. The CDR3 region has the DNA TGCAGTGCTAGTCGTGGTGAAAAACTGTTTTTT.

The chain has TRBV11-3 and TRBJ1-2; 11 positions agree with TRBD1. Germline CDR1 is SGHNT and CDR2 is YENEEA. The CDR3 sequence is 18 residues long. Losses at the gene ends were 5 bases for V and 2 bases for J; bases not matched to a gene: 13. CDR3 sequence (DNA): TGTGCCAGCAGCCGGACTACGGACAGGGGGCGCGGGAACTATGGCTACACCTTC. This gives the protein CASSRTTDRGRGNYGYTF.

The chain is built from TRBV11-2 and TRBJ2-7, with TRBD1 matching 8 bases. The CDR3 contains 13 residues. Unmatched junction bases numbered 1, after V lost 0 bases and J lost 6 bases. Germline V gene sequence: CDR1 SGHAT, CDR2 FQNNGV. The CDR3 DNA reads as TGTGCCAGCAGCTTAGACAGGGGGCTCGAGCAGTACTTC. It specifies CASSLDRGLEQYF.

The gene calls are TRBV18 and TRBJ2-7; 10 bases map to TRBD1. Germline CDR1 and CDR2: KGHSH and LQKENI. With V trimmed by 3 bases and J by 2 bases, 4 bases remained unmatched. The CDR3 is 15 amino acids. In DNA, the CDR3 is TGTGCCAGCTCACCGACCGGGACAGGGGCCTACGAGCAGTACTTC. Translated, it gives CASSPTGTGAYEQYF.

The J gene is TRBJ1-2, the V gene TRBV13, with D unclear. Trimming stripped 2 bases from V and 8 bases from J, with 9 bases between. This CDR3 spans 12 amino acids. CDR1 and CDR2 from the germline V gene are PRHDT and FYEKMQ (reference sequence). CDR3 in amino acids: CASSLRSRGYTF. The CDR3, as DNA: TGTGCCAGCAGCTTACGCTCAAGGGGCTACACCTTC.

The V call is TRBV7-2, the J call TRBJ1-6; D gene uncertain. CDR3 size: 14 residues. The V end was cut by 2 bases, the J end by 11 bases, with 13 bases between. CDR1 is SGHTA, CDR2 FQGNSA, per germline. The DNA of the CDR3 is TGTGCCAGCAGCTTATTTGCGGTGACGACACCCCTCCACTTT. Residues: CASSLFAVTTPLHF.

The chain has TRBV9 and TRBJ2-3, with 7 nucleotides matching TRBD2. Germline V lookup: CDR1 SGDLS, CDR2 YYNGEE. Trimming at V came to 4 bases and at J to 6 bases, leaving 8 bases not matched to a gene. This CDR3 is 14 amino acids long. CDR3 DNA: TGTGCCAGCAGCATCCGGACTAGTGGGGATACGCAGTATTTT. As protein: CASSIRTSGDTQYF.

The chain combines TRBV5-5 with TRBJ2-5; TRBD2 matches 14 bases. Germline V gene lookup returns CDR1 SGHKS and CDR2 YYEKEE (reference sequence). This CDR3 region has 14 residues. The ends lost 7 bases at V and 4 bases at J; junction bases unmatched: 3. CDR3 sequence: CASSGLAGVETQYF. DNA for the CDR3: TGTGCCAGCTCGGGACTAGCGGGAGTAGAGACCCAGTACTTC.